This T cell receptor beta chain was profiled in a study of blood T cell repertoires in COVID-19. Deletions cut 5 bases from V and 5 bases from J, with 10 bases between. The germline V gene encodes CDR1 GTSNPN and CDR2 SVGIG (reference sequence). The CDR3 extends over 11 amino acids. Here immunoSEQ multiplex PCR was the method, and the copy in TCRdb shows in-frame clones only, minus some. The data show 150,000 to 200,000 clones, approximately 86% seen once. The sequenced sample consisted of peripheral blood. This chain connects TRBV30 to TRBJ2-7, with D perhaps TRBD1 (5 bases). The TCR originated in a man between 65 and 85 years old with acute or convalescent COVID-19. The chain's CDR3 is CAWAVGDEQYF. DNA of the CDR3: TGTGCCTGGGCCGTAGGGGACGAGCAGTACTTC.